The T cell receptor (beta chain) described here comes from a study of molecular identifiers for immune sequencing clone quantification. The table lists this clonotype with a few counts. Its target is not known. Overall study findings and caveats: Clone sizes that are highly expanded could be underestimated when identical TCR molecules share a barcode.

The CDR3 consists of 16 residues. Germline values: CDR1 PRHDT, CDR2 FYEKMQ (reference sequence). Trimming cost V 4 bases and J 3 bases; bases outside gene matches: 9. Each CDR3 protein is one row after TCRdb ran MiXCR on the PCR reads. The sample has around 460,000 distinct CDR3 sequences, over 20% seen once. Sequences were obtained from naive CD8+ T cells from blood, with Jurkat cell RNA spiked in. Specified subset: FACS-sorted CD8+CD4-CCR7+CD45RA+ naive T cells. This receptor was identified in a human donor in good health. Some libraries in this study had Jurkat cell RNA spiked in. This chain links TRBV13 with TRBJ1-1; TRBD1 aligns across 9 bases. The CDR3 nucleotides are TGTGCCAGCAGCTCCGGGACAGGGCTTAGACACACTGAAGCTTTCTTT. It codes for CASSSGTGLRHTEAFF.